This paragraph covers one T cell receptor (beta chain) sequence. The antigen is undetermined. A TCRbeta library incorporating unique molecular identifiers was prepared. TCRdb reanalysed the PCR reads using MiXCR and keeps one entry per CDR3 protein. Here the sample spans about 580,000 distinct CDR3 sequences, under 25% being singletons. This entry comes from a study of T-cell reconstitution after alpha-beta-depleted transplantation in children. The study's findings and limits: There were reportedly several hundred expanded graft clones from which alpha-beta T cells came about two months after transplant.

The CDR3 length is 17 residues. The V gene end was trimmed by 5 bases and the J gene end by 2 bases; junction bases not matched to a gene: 8. Germline values: CDR1 SEHNR, CDR2 FQNEAQ (reference sequence). The input for sequencing was PBMCs, mostly from graft donor cells, taken 360 days after TCRalphabeta/CD19-depleted stem cell transplant. The chain links TRBV7-9 to TRBJ2-3; 12 positions agree with TRBD2. This clonotype was sampled from a boy younger than two who had a stem cell transplant for acute myeloid leukemia, so the T cells may come from the graft donor. The CDR3: CASSPPWTSGTTDTQYF. CDR3 bases: TGTGCCAGCAGCCCCCCATGGACTAGCGGGACCACAGATACGCAGTATTTT.